This T cell receptor beta chain was retrieved from a study of T-cell reconstitution after alpha-beta-depleted transplantation in children. For TCRbeta, the library was prepared with unique molecular identifiers. TCRdb reprocessed the PCR reads via MiXCR and lists one record per CDR3 protein. The table includes 60,000 to 70,000 distinct CDR3 sequences, roughly 4.9% detected once. Germline CDR1 KGHSH, CDR2 LQKENI. V was cut by 3 bases and J by 4 bases, with 15 bases left in between. The CDR3 is 15 amino acids. Study-level results: Most T-cell counts and diversity one year after the transplant came from T cells that were newly produced. The study reportedly traced alpha-beta T cells about two months after transplant to several hundred expanded graft clones.

This clonotype was seen repeatedly, ten times or more. The antigen is not known. This TCR was sampled from a boy younger than two who had a stem cell transplant for acute myeloid leukemia, so the T cells may come from the graft donor. The chain is built from TRBV18 and TRBJ1-1; possibly TRBD1 for D (5 bases). Sample: PBMCs, mostly from graft donor cells, taken 180 days after TCRalphabeta/CD19-depleted stem cell transplant. This CDR3 is CASSPPAAGPTEAFF. In nucleotides, the CDR3 is TGTGCCAGCTCACCCCCCGCGGCGGGGCCCACTGAAGCTTTCTTT. The complete variable domain, with remaining parts taken from reference TRBV18 and TRBJ1-1, reads NAGVMQNPRHLVRRRGQEARLRCSPMKGHSHVYWYRQLPEEGLKFMVYLQKENIIDESGMPKERFSAEFPKEGPSILRIQQVVRGDSAAYFCASSPPAAGPTEAFFGQGTRLTVV.